The 3 T cell receptor beta chains listed next were all sequenced from one sample in a study of cytomegalovirus exposure and HLA in healthy donors. A multiplex PCR was run with 60 Vbeta primers and 13 Jbeta primers. Sequencing was performed with immunoSEQ multiplex PCR; in TCRdb, only in-frame clones are kept and a portion is missing. The repertoire holds more than 85,000 clones, with less than 10% as singletons. Sequencing was done on a sample of PBMCs. The receptors stem from a man over 45 in good health and CMV-seropositive.

This clone has more than one count but fewer than ten. The chain has TRBV5-4 and TRBJ2-2, with TRBD1 matching over 9 bases. In germline, CDR1 is SGHNT, CDR2 YYREEE (reference sequence). The CDR3 runs 16 residues. V lost 3 bases and J lost 4; bases outside the gene matches: 7. The CDR3 here is CASSSWPTGGTGELFF. CDR3 nucleotides: TGTGCCAGCAGCTCTTGGCCGACAGGGGGCACCGGGGAGCTGTTTTTT.

Only a few counts were recorded for this clone. The chain uses TRBV28 and TRBJ1-1, with D unclear. The CDR3 covers 16 residues. The germline V and J ends were trimmed by 3 bases and 6 bases, with 20 bases remaining between them. Germline loops: CDR1 MDHEN, CDR2 SYDVKM. The CDR3 sequence is CASSFPPPGARAEAFF. CDR3 sequence (DNA): TGTGCCAGCAGTTTCCCCCCCCCGGGAGCGAGAGCTGAAGCTTTCTTT.

This clone has a handful of counts. The rearrangement joins TRBV11-3 to TRBJ1-5; D might be TRBD1 (6 bases). Per the germline V gene, CDR1 is SGHNT and CDR2 is YENEEA. CDR3 length: 16 amino acids. The V and J ends lost 5 bases and 3 bases respectively, with 17 bases between them. CDR3 bases: TGTGCCAGCAGCCCCCATGGGACACCATCCAATCAGCCCCAGCATTTT. It is translated as CASSPHGTPSNQPQHF.